This T cell receptor (beta chain) was observed in a study of human thymus T cells. V lost 5 bases and J lost 6, with 11 bases in between. Germline V gene lookup returns CDR1 GTSNPN and CDR2 SVGIG (reference sequence). The CDR3 covers 12 residues. Libraries were prepared by immunoSEQ multiplex PCR; TCRdb keeps only in-frame clonotypes and omits some of them. The table has 120,000 or so clones, just under 95% seen once; the top ten hold 0.02% to 0.03%. Corrective heart surgery yielded resections, and these provided the thymus tissue. Sequenced input: thymus tissue. The sequence came from a boy younger than two with a congenital heart defect but otherwise immunologically healthy. V is TRBV30 and J is TRBJ2-1; D is perhaps TRBD1 (5 bases). CDR3 in DNA: TGTGCCTGGGGGATAGGGGTCAATGAGCAGTTCTTC. Its translation: CAWGIGVNEQFF.